This note documents a single T cell receptor (beta chain) sequence. Its antigen is as yet unknown. The CDR3 consists of 15 residues. V was clipped by 4 bases and J by 3 bases; unmatched bases: 4. Germline CDR1 MNHEY, CDR2 SMNVEV (reference sequence). Generated by immunoSEQ multiplex PCR, the TCRdb table keeps only in-frame clones and is missing some. The top ten clones hold approximately 3% of a sample with about 260,000 clones, around 90% of them seen once. The data derive from a study of cytomegalovirus exposure and HLA in healthy donors. Study-wide background: A later analysis reported the 120 or so validation repertoires used the same platform as the approximately 660 first-cohort repertoires.

Study-level points and caveats: Cytomegalovirus status was reportedly diagnosed by the classifier with high specificity and sensitivity.

These donors were members of the roughly 110-subject validation cohort, a group separate from the roughly 670-subject first cohort. The sequenced sample consisted of PBMCs. The receptor was isolated from a woman between 25 and 40 years old in good health and CMV-seronegative. The J gene is TRBJ1-2, the V gene TRBV27; TRBD1 matches 11 bases. The CDR3 region is CASSSGTGGHYGYTF. The CDR3, as DNA: TGTGCCAGCAGTTCAGGGACAGGGGGTCACTATGGCTACACCTTC.